The 2 T cell receptor beta chains in this list originate from one sample, sequenced in a study of PD-1 blockade in classical Hodgkin lymphoma. Each patient relapsed following autologous stem cell transplantation, and prior brentuximab vedotin exposure differed. TCRdb keeps only in-frame clones here, not all; method: immunoSEQ multiplex PCR. This sample has 29,000 or so clones, with 70% to 75% found just once. Sequencing was performed on peripheral blood mononuclear cells (PBMCs), taken before the second cycle of nivolumab. These receptors were collected from a human donor with classical Hodgkin lymphoma.

This clone is classed as medium-sized. This chain joins TRBV27 and TRBJ1-2, with D unclear. The CDR3 extends over 15 amino acids. Germline CDR1 and CDR2: MNHEY and SMNVEV (reference sequence). Trimming took off 0 bases at V and 0 bases at J, with 8 bases between the two ends. The CDR3 DNA follows: TGTGCCAGCAGTTTATCCCGAACCTCTAACTATGGCTACACCTTC. It codes for CASSLSRTSNYGYTF.

This clone was seen once. The genes are TRBV30 and TRBJ1-2; TRBD1 matches at 7 bases. Germline loops: CDR1 GTSNPN, CDR2 SVGIG (reference sequence). The CDR3 is 13 amino acids. Germline trimming cut 4 bases from V and 6 bases from J; bases unmatched to any gene: 8. CDR3 sequence reads: CAWKASGGNGYTF. CDR3 DNA sequence: TGTGCCTGGAAGGCCTCAGGGGGTAATGGCTACACCTTC.